What follows describes a single T cell receptor (beta chain). What it binds is not known. TCR beta CDR3 sequences were amplified from RNA transcripts. Carried out on the TCR CDR3, a first-round RT-PCR used the HTBI primer set. MiXCR, run by TCRdb on the multiplex PCR reads, gives a single entry per CDR3 protein. Among a few hundred thousand distinct CDR3 sequences listed, roughly 50% were seen once. The data are from a study of T cells in Graves' hyperthyroidism and ophthalmopathy. Whole-study findings and limits: Separation of ophthalmopathy from stable hyperthyroidism was achieved by a 13 V-J model.

There are 16 residues in the CDR3. Germline CDR1 and CDR2: MGHRA and YSYEKL. V was pared by 2 bases and J by 0 bases, with 11 bases between. This receptor was identified in a woman between 18 and 30 years old with Graves' hyperthyroidism. The chain carries TRBV4-1 and TRBJ1-3, with D unresolved. Sequencing input: peripheral blood or thyroid tissue (not recorded which). DNA of the CDR3: TGCGCCAGCAGCCAACGAGGCCAGTTCTCTGGAAACACCATATATTTT. Protein sequence: CASSQRGQFSGNTIYF.